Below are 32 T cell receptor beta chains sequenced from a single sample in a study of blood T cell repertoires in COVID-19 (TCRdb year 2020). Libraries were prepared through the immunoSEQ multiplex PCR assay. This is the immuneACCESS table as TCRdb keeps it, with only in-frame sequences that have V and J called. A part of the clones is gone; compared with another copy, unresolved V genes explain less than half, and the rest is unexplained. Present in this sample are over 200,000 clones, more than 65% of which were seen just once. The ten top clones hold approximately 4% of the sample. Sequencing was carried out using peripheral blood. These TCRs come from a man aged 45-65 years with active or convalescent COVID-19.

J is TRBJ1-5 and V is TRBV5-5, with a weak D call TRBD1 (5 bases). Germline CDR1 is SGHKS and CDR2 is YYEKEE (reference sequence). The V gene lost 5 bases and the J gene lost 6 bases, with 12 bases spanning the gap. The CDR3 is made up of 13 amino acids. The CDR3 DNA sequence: TGTGCCAGCAGAACCCAGGGAAGTCAGCCCCAGCATTTT. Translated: CASRTQGSQPQHF.

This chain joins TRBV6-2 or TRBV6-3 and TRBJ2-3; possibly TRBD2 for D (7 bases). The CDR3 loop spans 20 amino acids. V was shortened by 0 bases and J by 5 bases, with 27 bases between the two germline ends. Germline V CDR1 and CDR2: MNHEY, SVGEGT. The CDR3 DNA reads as TGTGCCAGCAGTTACTCGGCCCGTCGCGGGGGATCCACACAGGGAGATACGCAGTATTTT. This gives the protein CASSYSARRGGSTQGDTQYF.

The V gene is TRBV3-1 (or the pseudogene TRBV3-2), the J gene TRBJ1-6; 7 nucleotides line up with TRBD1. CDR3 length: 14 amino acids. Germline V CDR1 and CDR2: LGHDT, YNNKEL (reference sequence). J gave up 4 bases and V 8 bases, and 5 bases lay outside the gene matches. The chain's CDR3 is CASQRDSYNSPLHF. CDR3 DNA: TGTGCCAGCCAAAGGGACAGTTATAATTCACCCCTCCACTTT.

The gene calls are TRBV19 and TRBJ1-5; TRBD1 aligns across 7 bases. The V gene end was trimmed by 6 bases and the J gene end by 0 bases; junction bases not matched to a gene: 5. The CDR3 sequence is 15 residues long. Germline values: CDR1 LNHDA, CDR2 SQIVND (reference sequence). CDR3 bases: TGTGCCAGTAGGGCAGGGGGGAGTAGCAATCAGCCCCAGCATTTT. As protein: CASRAGGSSNQPQHF.

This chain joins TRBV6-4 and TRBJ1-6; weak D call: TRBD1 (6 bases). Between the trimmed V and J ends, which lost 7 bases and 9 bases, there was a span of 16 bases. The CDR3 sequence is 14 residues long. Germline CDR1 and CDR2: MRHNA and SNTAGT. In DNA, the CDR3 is TGTGCCAGCAACACAGGGATATTCGGTTCACCCCTCCACTTT. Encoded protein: CASNTGIFGSPLHF.

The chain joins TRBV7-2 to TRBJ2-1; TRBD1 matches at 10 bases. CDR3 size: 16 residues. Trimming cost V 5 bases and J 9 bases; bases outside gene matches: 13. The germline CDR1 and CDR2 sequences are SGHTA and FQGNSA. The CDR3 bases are TGTGCCAGCAGCCCCCGAGGGGACAGGGGATCGGGTGAGCAGTTCTTC. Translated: CASSPRGDRGSGEQFF.

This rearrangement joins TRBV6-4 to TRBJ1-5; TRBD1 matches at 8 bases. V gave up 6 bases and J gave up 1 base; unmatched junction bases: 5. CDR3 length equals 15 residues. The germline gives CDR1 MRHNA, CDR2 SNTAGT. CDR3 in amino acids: CASRPTGESNQPQHF. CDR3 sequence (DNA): TGTGCCAGCAGGCCGACAGGGGAGAGCAATCAGCCCCAGCATTTT.

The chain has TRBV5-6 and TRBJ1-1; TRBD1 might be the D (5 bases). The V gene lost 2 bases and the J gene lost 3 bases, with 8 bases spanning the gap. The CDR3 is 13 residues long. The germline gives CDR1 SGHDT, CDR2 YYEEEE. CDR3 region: CASSFKGYTEAFF. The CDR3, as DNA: TGTGCCAGCAGCTTCAAGGGGTACACTGAAGCTTTCTTT.

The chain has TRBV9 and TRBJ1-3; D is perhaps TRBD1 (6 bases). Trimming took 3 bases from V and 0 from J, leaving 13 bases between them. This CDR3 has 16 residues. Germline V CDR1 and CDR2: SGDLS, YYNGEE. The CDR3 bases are TGTGCCAGCAGCGCCCAGGGGACCCACTCTGGAAACACCATATATTTT. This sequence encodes CASSAQGTHSGNTIYF.

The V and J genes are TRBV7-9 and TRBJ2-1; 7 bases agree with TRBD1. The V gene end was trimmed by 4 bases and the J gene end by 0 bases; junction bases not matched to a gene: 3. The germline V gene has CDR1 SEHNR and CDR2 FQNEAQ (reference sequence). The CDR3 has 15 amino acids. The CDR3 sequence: CASSSRDSSYNEQFF. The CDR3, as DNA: TGTGCCAGCAGCTCCCGGGACAGCTCCTACAATGAGCAGTTCTTC.

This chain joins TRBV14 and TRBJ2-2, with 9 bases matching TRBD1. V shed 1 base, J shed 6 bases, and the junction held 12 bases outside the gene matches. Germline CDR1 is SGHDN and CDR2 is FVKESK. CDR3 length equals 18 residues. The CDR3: CASSQVEPGQGPPGELFF. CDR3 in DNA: TGTGCCAGCAGCCAAGTAGAACCGGGACAGGGCCCCCCCGGGGAGCTGTTTTTT. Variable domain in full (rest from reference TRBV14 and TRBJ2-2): EAGVTQFPSHSVIEKGQTVTLRCDPISGHDNLYWYRRVMGKEIKFLLHFVKESKQDESGMPNNRFLAERTGGTYSTLKVQPAELEDSGVYFCASSQVEPGQGPPGELFFGEGSRLTVL.

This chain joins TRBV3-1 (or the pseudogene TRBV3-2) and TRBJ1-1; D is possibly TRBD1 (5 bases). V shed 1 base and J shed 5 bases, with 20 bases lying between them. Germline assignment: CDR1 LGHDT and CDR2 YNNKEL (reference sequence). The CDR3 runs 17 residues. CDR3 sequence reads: CASSQVQGRGRGTEAFF. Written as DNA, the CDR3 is TGTGCCAGCAGCCAAGTCCAAGGGAGGGGAAGAGGAACTGAAGCTTTCTTT.

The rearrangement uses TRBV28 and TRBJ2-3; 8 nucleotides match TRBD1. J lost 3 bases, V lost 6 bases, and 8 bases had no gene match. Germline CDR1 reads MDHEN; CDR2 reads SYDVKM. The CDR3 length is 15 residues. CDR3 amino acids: CASRRGQGETDTQYF. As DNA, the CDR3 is TGTGCCAGCAGACGAGGACAGGGTGAAACAGATACGCAGTATTTT.

The CDR3 protein is CASSSAGGNYNEQFF. CDR3 bases: TGTGCCAGCAGCTCCGCGGGGGGCAACTACAATGAGCAGTTCTTC. The gene calls are TRBV5-4 and TRBJ2-1; 8 bases are a match to TRBD2. This CDR3 has 15 residues. Trimming cost V 3 bases and J 3 bases; bases outside gene matches: 5. Per germline, CDR1 SGHNT and CDR2 YYREEE (reference sequence). The variable domain in full, with the rest retrieved from reference TRBV5-4 and TRBJ2-1, is ETGVTQSPTHLIKTRGQQVTLRCSSQSGHNTVSWYQQALGQGPQFIFQYYREEENGRGNFPPRFSGLQFPNYSSELNVNALELDDSALYLCASSSAGGNYNEQFFGPGTRLTVL.

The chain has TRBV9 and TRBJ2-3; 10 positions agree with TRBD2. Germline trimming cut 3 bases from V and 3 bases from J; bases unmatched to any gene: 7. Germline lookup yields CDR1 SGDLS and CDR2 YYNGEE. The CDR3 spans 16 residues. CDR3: CASSESAGGLTDTQYF. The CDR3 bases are TGTGCCAGCAGCGAGTCAGCGGGGGGGCTGACAGATACGCAGTATTTT.

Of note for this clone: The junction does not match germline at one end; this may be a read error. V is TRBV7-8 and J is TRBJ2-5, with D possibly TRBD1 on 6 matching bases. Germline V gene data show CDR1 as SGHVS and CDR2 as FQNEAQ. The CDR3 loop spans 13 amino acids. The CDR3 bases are TGTGCCAGCAGTTTAGGGACACGGGAGACCCAGTACTTC. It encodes CASSLGTRETQYF. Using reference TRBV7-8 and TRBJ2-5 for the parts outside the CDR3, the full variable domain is GAGVSQSPRYKVAKRGQDVALRCDPISGHVSLFWYQQALGQGPEFLTYFQNEAQLDKSGLPSDRFFAERPEGSVSTLKIQRTQQEDSAVYLCASSLGTRETQYFGPGTRLLVL.

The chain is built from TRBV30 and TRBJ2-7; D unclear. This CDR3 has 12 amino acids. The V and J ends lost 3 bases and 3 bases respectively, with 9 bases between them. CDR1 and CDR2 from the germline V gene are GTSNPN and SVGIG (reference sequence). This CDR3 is CAWSPTSYEQYF. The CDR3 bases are TGTGCCTGGAGCCCCACAAGCTACGAGCAGTACTTC.

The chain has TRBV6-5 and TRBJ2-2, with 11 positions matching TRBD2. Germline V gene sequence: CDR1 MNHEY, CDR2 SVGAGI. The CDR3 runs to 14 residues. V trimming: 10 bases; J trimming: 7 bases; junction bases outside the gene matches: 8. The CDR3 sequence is CATTGTSGGGELFF. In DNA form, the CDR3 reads TGTGCCACCACCGGGACTAGCGGTGGCGGGGAGCTGTTTTTT.

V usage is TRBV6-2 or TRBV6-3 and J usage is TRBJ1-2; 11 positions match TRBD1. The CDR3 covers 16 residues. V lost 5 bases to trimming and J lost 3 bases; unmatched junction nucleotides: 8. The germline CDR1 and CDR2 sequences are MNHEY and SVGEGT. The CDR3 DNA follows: TGTGCCAGCAGTCTCGGACAGGGGGCGGCGGACTATGGCTACACCTTC. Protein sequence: CASSLGQGAADYGYTF.

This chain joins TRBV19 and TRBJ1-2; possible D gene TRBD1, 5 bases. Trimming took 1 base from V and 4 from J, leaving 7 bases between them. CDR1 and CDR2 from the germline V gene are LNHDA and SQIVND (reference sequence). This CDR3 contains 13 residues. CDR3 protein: CASSIGQTYGYTF. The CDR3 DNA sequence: TGTGCCAGTAGTATAGGACAGACCTATGGCTACACCTTC.

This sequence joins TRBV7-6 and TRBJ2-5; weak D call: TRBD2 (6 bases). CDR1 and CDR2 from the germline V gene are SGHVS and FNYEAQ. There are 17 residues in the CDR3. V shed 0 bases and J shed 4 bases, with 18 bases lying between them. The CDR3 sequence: CASSLATVHQGGETQYF. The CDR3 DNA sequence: TGTGCCAGCAGCTTAGCGACTGTTCACCAGGGAGGAGAGACCCAGTACTTC. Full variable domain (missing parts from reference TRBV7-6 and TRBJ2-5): GAGVSQSPRYKVTKRGQDVALRCDPISGHVSLYWYRQALGQGPEFLTYFNYEAQQDKSGLPNDRFSAERPEGSISTLTIQRTEQRDSAMYRCASSLATVHQGGETQYFGPGTRLLVL.

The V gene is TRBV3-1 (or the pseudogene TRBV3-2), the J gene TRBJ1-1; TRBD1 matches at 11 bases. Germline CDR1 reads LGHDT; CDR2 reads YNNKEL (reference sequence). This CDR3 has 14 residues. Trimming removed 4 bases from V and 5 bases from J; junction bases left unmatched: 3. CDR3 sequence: CASSRGQGETEAFF. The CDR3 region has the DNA TGTGCCAGCAGCCGGGGACAGGGGGAAACTGAAGCTTTCTTT.

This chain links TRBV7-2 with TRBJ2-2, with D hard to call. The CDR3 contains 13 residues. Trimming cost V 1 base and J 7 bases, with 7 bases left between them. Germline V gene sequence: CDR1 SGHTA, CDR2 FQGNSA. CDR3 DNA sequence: TGTGCCAGCAGCTTAGACTACGGCGGGGAGCTGTTTTTT. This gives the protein CASSLDYGGELFF.

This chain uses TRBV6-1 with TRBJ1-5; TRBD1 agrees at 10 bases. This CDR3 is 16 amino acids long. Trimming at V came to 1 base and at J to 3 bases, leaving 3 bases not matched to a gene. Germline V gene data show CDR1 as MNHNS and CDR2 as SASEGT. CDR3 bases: TGTGCCAGCAGTGAAGGACAGGGGGCTAACAATCAGCCCCAGCATTTT. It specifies CASSEGQGANNQPQHF.

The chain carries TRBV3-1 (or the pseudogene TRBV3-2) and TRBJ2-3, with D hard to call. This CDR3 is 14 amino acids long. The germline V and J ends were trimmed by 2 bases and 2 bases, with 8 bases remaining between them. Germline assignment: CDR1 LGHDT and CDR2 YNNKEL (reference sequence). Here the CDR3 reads CASSQFLFTDTQYF. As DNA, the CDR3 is TGTGCCAGCAGCCAATTCCTATTCACAGATACGCAGTATTTT.

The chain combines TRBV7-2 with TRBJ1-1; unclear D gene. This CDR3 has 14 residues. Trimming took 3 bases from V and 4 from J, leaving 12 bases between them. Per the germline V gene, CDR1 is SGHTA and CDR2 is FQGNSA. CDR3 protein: CASSFRGRVTEAFF. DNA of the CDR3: TGTGCCAGCAGCTTCCGCGGCCGAGTCACTGAAGCTTTCTTT.

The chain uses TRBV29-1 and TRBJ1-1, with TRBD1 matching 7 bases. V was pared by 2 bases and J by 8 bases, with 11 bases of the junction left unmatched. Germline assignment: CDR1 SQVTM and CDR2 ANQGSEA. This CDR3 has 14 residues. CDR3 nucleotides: TGCAGCGTTGAACCGCGGGGGGACAGAACAGAAGCTTTCTTT. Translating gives CSVEPRGDRTEAFF.

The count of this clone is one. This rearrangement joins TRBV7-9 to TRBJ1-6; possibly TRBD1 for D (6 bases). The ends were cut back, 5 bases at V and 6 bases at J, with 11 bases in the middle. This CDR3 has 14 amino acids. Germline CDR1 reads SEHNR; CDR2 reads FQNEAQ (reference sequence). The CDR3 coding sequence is TGTGCCAGCAGCACGGACAGTGGTAATTCACCCCTCCACTTT. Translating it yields CASSTDSGNSPLHF. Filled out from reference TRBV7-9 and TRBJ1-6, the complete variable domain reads DTGVSQNPRHKITKRGQNVTFRCDPISEHNRLYWYRQTLGQGPEFLTYFQNEAQLEKSRLLSDRFSAERPKGSFSTLEIQRTEQGDSAMYLCASSTDSGNSPLHFGNGTRLTVT.

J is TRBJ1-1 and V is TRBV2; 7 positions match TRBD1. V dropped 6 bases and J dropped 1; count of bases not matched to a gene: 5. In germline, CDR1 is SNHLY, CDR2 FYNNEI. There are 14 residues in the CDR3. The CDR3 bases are TGTGCCAGCAGGATGGGGACAGCGAACACTGAAGCTTTCTTT. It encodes CASRMGTANTEAFF.

CDR3 sequence: CASSQVVGDSSNSPLHF. The CDR3 DNA is TGTGCCAGCAGCCAAGTGGTTGGCGACAGTAGTAATTCACCCCTCCACTTT. The chain is built from TRBV4-2 and TRBJ1-6; tentatively, D is TRBD1 (5 bases). Germline-derived CDR1 and CDR2 are LGHNA and YNFKEQ. Trimming cost V 1 base and J 6 bases, with 16 bases left between them. CDR3 size: 17 residues.

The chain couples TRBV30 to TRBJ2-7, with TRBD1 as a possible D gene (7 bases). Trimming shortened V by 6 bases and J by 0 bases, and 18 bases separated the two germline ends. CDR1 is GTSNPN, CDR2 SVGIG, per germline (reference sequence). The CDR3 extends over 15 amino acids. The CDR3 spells CACTAGQRISYEQYF. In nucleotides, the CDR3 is TGTGCCTGTACCGCGGGACAGCGAATCTCCTACGAGCAGTACTTC.

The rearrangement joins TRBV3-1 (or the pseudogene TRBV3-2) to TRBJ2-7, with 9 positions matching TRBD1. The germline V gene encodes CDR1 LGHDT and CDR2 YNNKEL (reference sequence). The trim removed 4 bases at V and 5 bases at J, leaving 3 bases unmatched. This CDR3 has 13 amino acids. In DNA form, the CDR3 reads TGTGCCAGCAGCCCCCGGGACAGGGACGAGCAGTACTTC. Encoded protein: CASSPRDRDEQYF.